A single sample is the source of the 15 T cell receptor beta chains below, sequenced in a study of shared clonotypes between healthy human individuals. Produced via immunoSEQ multiplex PCR; TCRdb's table is partial and in-frame only. Among 2 million to 2.5 million clones, approximately 95% were seen once, and the ten largest hold 0.13%. The sequenced sample was naive CD4+ T cells sorted from blood. Documented subset: CD45RA+ positively selected. The receptors stem from a man younger than 35 in good health.

This chain links TRBV18 with TRBJ2-1, with TRBD2 matching 13 bases. Germline V gene lookup returns CDR1 KGHSH and CDR2 LQKENI. V gave up 4 bases and J gave up 2 bases; unmatched junction bases: 2. This CDR3 is built from 16 residues. This chain's CDR3 is CASSLGLAGPYNEQFF. The CDR3 coding sequence is TGTGCCAGCTCACTGGGACTAGCGGGACCCTACAATGAGCAGTTCTTC. Together with reference TRBV18 and TRBJ2-1, the CDR3 gives the full variable domain: NAGVMQNPRHLVRRRGQEARLRCSPMKGHSHVYWYRQLPEEGLKFMVYLQKENIIDESGMPKERFSAEFPKEGPSILRIQQVVRGDSAAYFCASSLGLAGPYNEQFFGPGTRLTVL.

The rearrangement joins TRBV19 to TRBJ2-7; TRBD2 is a possible D gene (6 bases). V was pared by 3 bases and J by 4 bases, with 16 bases between. The germline gives CDR1 LNHDA, CDR2 SQIVND (reference sequence). CDR3 length: 15 residues. Here the CDR3 reads CASSMGPSDRYEQYF. CDR3 in DNA: TGTGCCAGTAGTATGGGGCCTAGCGACCGGTACGAGCAGTACTTC.

The genes are TRBV27 and TRBJ2-5; D is perhaps TRBD2 (7 bases). Between the trimmed V and J ends, which lost 3 bases and 4 bases, there was a span of 15 bases. There are 15 residues in the CDR3. Germline V gives CDR1 MNHEY, CDR2 SMNVEV (reference sequence). The CDR3 coding sequence is TGTGCCAGCAGTTTCGCGGGGGCAGGAGGAGAGACCCAGTACTTC. This gives the protein CASSFAGAGGETQYF.

This chain joins TRBV15 and TRBJ1-1; no firm D call. Deletions cut 0 bases from V and 0 bases from J, with 8 bases between. Germline V gene lookup returns CDR1 LNHNV and CDR2 YYDKDF (reference sequence). The CDR3 is made up of 15 amino acids. In nucleotides, the CDR3 is TGTGCCACCAGCAGAGACGGCCTAGTGAACACTGAAGCTTTCTTT. Amino acids: CATSRDGLVNTEAFF. The variable domain in full, completed from reference TRBV15 and TRBJ1-1, reads DAMVIQNPRYQVTQFGKPVTLSCSQTLNHNVMYWYQQKSSQAPKLLFHYYDKDFNNEADTPDNFQSRRPNTSFCFLDIRSPGLGDTAMYLCATSRDGLVNTEAFFGQGTRLTVV.

This chain connects TRBV28 to TRBJ2-3; no definite D call. V was pared by 6 bases and J by 2 bases, with 9 bases between. The V gene's germline CDR1 is MDHEN and CDR2 SYDVKM. This CDR3 is built from 13 residues. CDR3 sequence: CASSPDTTDTQYF. DNA for the CDR3: TGTGCCAGCAGCCCAGACACCACAGATACGCAGTATTTT.

The CDR3 protein is CATSRELTGELFF. The DNA of the CDR3 is TGTGCCACCAGCAGAGAACTCACCGGGGAGCTGTTTTTT. This sequence joins TRBV15 and TRBJ2-2; D gene uncertain. The V gene's germline CDR1 is LNHNV and CDR2 YYDKDF (reference sequence). The V end was cut by 0 bases, the J end by 4 bases, with 3 bases between. CDR3 length: 13 amino acids.

For this clone: In the same sample, other DNA sequences code for this CDR3. The CDR3 DNA reads TGCAGCGTTGGTCTGTCTGGAAACACCATATATTTT. Translating gives CSVGLSGNTIYF. The rearrangement joins TRBV29-1 to TRBJ1-3, with D unresolved. Germline V gives CDR1 SQVTM, CDR2 ANQGSEA. Trimming left V 4 bases short and J 1 base short, with 5 bases between. The CDR3 contains 12 residues.

This clone was detected once. CDR3 coding DNA: TGTGCCAGCAACCCCCCGGGCCAGACGGGAGAGCAGTACTTC. Protein: CASNPPGQTGEQYF. V and J are TRBV6-5 and TRBJ2-7, with D possibly being TRBD2 (5 bases). Trimming took 7 bases from V and 7 from J, leaving 20 bases between them. Germline loops: CDR1 MNHEY, CDR2 SVGAGI. The length of the CDR3 is 14 residues.

V and J are TRBV10-3 and TRBJ2-2, with D possibly being TRBD1 or TRBD2 (5 bases each). The germline V and J ends were trimmed by 6 bases and 6 bases, with 14 bases remaining between them. The CDR3 covers 14 residues. Germline-derived CDR1 and CDR2 are ENHRY and SYGVKD. CDR3 nucleotide sequence: TGTGCCATCAGGGCGCCAGGGCGGGCCGGGGAGCTGTTTTTT. This gives the protein CAIRAPGRAGELFF.

The V and J genes are TRBV28 and TRBJ1-3; D uncertain. V lost 6 bases to trimming and J lost 4 bases, with 16 bases between them. The CDR3 has 15 residues. The germline CDR1 and CDR2 sequences are MDHEN and SYDVKM. Here the CDR3 DNA reads TGTGCCAGCAGCCCGGATCCGGCCGGCGGAAACACCATATATTTT. Amino acids: CASSPDPAGGNTIYF.

The chain has TRBV30 and TRBJ1-5; D not resolved. The CDR3 contains 14 residues. Trimming cost V 2 bases and J 3 bases, with 11 bases left between them. Per germline, CDR1 GTSNPN and CDR2 SVGIG (reference sequence). The CDR3 sequence: CAWSLRASNQPQHF. The CDR3 bases are TGTGCCTGGAGTCTCCGGGCCTCCAATCAGCCCCAGCATTTT.

The chain recombines TRBV6-6 with TRBJ1-1; D unclear. Germline CDR1 reads MNHNY; CDR2 reads SVGAGI (reference sequence). This CDR3 has 14 residues. The V gene lost 6 bases and the J gene lost 0 bases, with 11 bases spanning the gap. As DNA, the CDR3 is TGTGCCAGCAGCCACATTCTCATGAACACTGAAGCTTTCTTT. Translating gives CASSHILMNTEAFF.

The rearrangement uses TRBV18 and TRBJ2-2, with a possible D match to TRBD1 (6 bases). Germline CDR1 is KGHSH and CDR2 is LQKENI. This CDR3 has 16 residues. V was trimmed by 1 base and J by 5 bases, leaving 14 bases between them. The CDR3 loop is CASSPQGGGETGELFF. CDR3 in DNA: TGTGCCAGCTCACCACAAGGGGGTGGAGAAACCGGGGAGCTGTTTTTT. The variable domain in full, completed from reference TRBV18 and TRBJ2-2, reads NAGVMQNPRHLVRRRGQEARLRCSPMKGHSHVYWYRQLPEEGLKFMVYLQKENIIDESGMPKERFSAEFPKEGPSILRIQQVVRGDSAAYFCASSPQGGGETGELFFGEGSRLTVL.

The chain uses TRBV29-1 and TRBJ2-3; possibly TRBD2 for D (6 bases). V was cut by 8 bases and J by 6 bases, with 12 bases left in between. Looked up from germline, CDR1 is SQVTM and CDR2 is ANQGSEA. The CDR3 extends over 11 amino acids. CDR3 bases: TGCAGCCTTTCCCGGGGGGATACGCAGTATTTT. Its translation is CSLSRGDTQYF.

This clone was seen a single time. This chain joins TRBV25-1 and TRBJ2-2; TRBD1 agrees at 7 bases. The V and J ends lost 4 bases and 4 bases, in that order; junction bases with no gene match: 6. CDR3 size: 15 residues. The germline V gene has CDR1 MGHDK and CDR2 SYGVNS. In nucleotides, the CDR3 is TGTGCCAGCAGTGCCGACAGGGCGGGCACCGGGGAGCTGTTTTTT. It is translated as CASSADRAGTGELFF.